This TCR beta chain was captured in a study of regulatory T cells in long-lasting Graves disease. Documented time point: persistent/refractory GD, antithyroid drugs over 5 years with positive TRAb. The TCR library was prepared using RNA isolated from PBMCs. According to the study, TCR beta libraries were built with iRepertoire HTBI primers and CDR3-region Arm-PCR. MiXCR was run by TCRdb on the multiplex PCR reads, yielding one entry per CDR3 protein. Among hundreds of thousands of distinct CDR3 sequences, less than 20% were seen once, and the ten largest hold 29%. This clonotype appeared a few times. Trimming cost V 1 base and J 5 bases, with 12 bases left between them. The CDR3 has 15 residues. Per germline, CDR1 KGHSH and CDR2 LQKENI.

This clonotype was sampled from a female donor with Graves disease. The specimen comprised peripheral blood mononuclear cells (PBMCs), sampled when the disease was refractory, from a patient treated with antithyroid drugs. The rearrangement uses TRBV18 and TRBJ2-1; D is ambiguous. The CDR3 DNA reads TGTGCCAGCTCACCACTCGCGGTGGGGAACAATGAGCAGTTCTTC. Amino acid sequence: CASSPLAVGNNEQFF.